This T cell receptor beta chain was obtained from a study of PD-1 blockade in classical Hodgkin lymphoma. Overall study context: Treatment was intravenous nivolumab, 3 mg/kg every 2 weeks, until progression.

General study results and limits: There was a significant rise in CD4+ TCR diversity by C4D1, with no such rise for CD8+.

Libraries were prepared by immunoSEQ multiplex PCR; TCRdb keeps only in-frame clonotypes and omits some of them. The sample comprises 21,000 or so clones, 88% of which are singletons, and around 25% rests with the top ten. There are 13 residues in the CDR3. Germline V gene sequence: CDR1 SGHRS, CDR2 YFSETQ. The V end was cut by 0 bases, the J end by 8 bases, with 11 bases between. A word on this clone: Its antigen is not identified.

Time point of the sample: cycle 4 day 1 (C4D1), after 5 to 7 weeks of nivolumab. Every patient relapsed after autologous stem cell transplantation, and brentuximab vedotin exposure varied. Patients reached a best response of complete response, partial response or progressive disease. The sequence derives from a human donor with classical Hodgkin lymphoma. The V and J genes are TRBV5-1 and TRBJ1-2; D gene uncertain. The sample consisted of peripheral blood mononuclear cells (PBMCs), taken before the fourth cycle of nivolumab. The CDR3 DNA sequence: TGCGCCAGCAGCTTGGTTCAGGAGCAGGGCTACACCTTC. Residues: CASSLVQEQGYTF.